This TCR beta chain was sequenced during a study of shared clonotypes between healthy human individuals. Overall study context: The people who gave samples were a couple of women and a few men aged 18 to 49. Study outcomes and limitations: Naive subsets typically showed greater estimated richness than memory subsets. The diversity represented, both genetic and in exposure history, was limited by few donors.

The junction had 6 bases not matched to a gene; V was cut back by 3 bases and J by 6 bases. From germline, CDR1 is KGHSH and CDR2 LQKENI. The length of the CDR3 is 14 residues. In regard to this clone: What it binds is not known.

Produced via immunoSEQ multiplex PCR; TCRdb's table is partial and in-frame only. The data hold roughly 2,300,000 clones, with 85% to 95% observed a single time. The sequenced sample was naive CD4+ T cells from PBMCs. Subset meaning: CD45RA+ positively selected. This TCR derives from a man between 18 and 35 years old in good health. Some clones in this sample may be carry-over from other donors' samples. The chain joins TRBV18 to TRBJ2-3; 7 nucleotides match TRBD1. The CDR3 is CASSPRTGADTQYF. The DNA for the CDR3 is TGTGCCAGCTCACCTCGGACAGGCGCCGATACGCAGTATTTT.